Presented here are 20 T cell receptor beta chains from one specimen sequenced in a study of blood T cell repertoires in COVID-19. Sequencing was performed with immunoSEQ multiplex PCR; in TCRdb, only in-frame clones are kept and a portion is missing. The table shows 200,000 to 300,000 clones, with roughly 84% occurring only once. Sequencing was carried out using peripheral blood. The receptor set was obtained from a man in his forties with acute or convalescent COVID-19.

The CDR3 is CAWTFGATNEKLFF. CDR3 bases: TGTGCCTGGACCTTTGGGGCTACTAATGAAAAACTGTTTTTT. The rearrangement joins TRBV30 to TRBJ1-4, with D maybe TRBD1 (5 bases). Trimming took off 4 bases at V and 2 bases at J, with 11 bases between the two ends. The CDR3 totals 14 residues. CDR1 and CDR2 from the germline V gene are GTSNPN and SVGIG (reference sequence). The whole variable domain, filled in from reference TRBV30 and TRBJ1-4, reads SQTIHQWPATLVQPVGSPLSLECTVEGTSNPNLYWYRQAAGRGLQLLFYSVGIGQISSEVPQNLSASRPQDRQFILSSKKLLLSDSGFYLCAWTFGATNEKLFFGSGTQLSVL.

This clone has just a few counts. The chain is built from TRBV6-1 and TRBJ2-1; 12 bases map to TRBD2. Looked up from germline, CDR1 is MNHNS and CDR2 is SASEGT. V lost 1 base and J lost 8; bases outside the gene matches: 12. CDR3 length: 18 residues. CDR3 protein: CASSEDGRGLAGGDEQFF. CDR3 DNA sequence: TGTGCCAGCAGTGAAGATGGGAGAGGGCTAGCGGGAGGGGATGAGCAGTTCTTC.

The J gene is TRBJ1-1, the V gene TRBV6-2 or TRBV6-3; a possible D gene is TRBD1 (6 bases). The CDR3 is made up of 13 amino acids. Germline loops: CDR1 MNHEY, CDR2 SVGEGT. Trimming pared 2 bases from V and 9 bases from J, leaving 13 bases between. CDR3 in amino acids: CASSYTGPRQAFF. The DNA for the CDR3 is TGTGCCAGCAGTTACACAGGGCCGAGGCAAGCTTTCTTT.

V gene TRBV30 combines with J gene TRBJ2-5; D is unresolved. This CDR3 has 12 amino acids. V lost 0 bases, J lost 2 bases, and 4 bases lay in between. Looked up from germline, CDR1 is GTSNPN and CDR2 is SVGIG (reference sequence). CDR3: CAWSVQQETQYF. Here the CDR3 DNA reads TGTGCCTGGAGTGTACAGCAAGAGACCCAGTACTTC.

The chain has TRBV5-1 and TRBJ2-7; 8 bases line up with TRBD2. Per the germline V gene, CDR1 is SGHRS and CDR2 is YFSETQ. CDR3 size: 15 residues. V lost 2 bases to trimming and J lost 3 bases; unmatched junction nucleotides: 7. CDR3 loop: CASSLILGTSYEQYF. The CDR3 DNA is TGCGCCAGCAGCTTAATCCTAGGGACTAGCTACGAGCAGTACTTC.

The rearrangement uses TRBV19 and TRBJ2-3, with a tentative D call TRBD1 (6 bases). Trimming shortened V by 4 bases and J by 4 bases, and 18 bases separated the two germline ends. Germline CDR1 and CDR2: LNHDA and SQIVND (reference sequence). The CDR3 spans 16 residues. The CDR3 here is CASSSRTALDADTQYF. The CDR3 DNA is TGTGCCAGTAGTAGCCGGACAGCCTTGGACGCAGATACGCAGTATTTT. Drawing the rest from reference TRBV19 and TRBJ2-3, the complete variable domain is DGGITQSPKYLFRKEGQNVTLSCEQNLNHDAMYWYRQDPGQGLRLIYYSQIVNDFQKGDIAEGYSVSREKKESFPLTVTSAQKNPTAFYLCASSSRTALDADTQYFGPGTRLTVL.

The CDR3 DNA is TGTGCCAGCAGTTATACCGGGACAGGGGTTGGAGAGACCCAGTACTTC. It yields the protein CASSYTGTGVGETQYF. The V and J genes are TRBV6-5 and TRBJ2-5; 10 positions agree with TRBD1. Germline values: CDR1 MNHEY, CDR2 SVGAGI. Trimming took 3 bases from V and 4 from J; bases not matched to a gene: 8. This CDR3 region has 16 residues.

The count of this clone is one. J is TRBJ1-3 and V is TRBV6-1; the match to TRBD1 covers 7 bases. The CDR3 runs to 16 residues. Germline-derived CDR1 and CDR2 are MNHNS and SASEGT. The ends lost 2 bases at V and 2 bases at J; junction bases unmatched: 6. For the CDR3, the DNA is TGTGCCAGCAGTGAATGGACAGGCCTCGCTGGAAACACCATATATTTT. Amino acids: CASSEWTGLAGNTIYF.

V is TRBV7-2 and J is TRBJ2-5; D remains unclear. V lost 2 bases to trimming and J lost 3 bases, with 10 bases between them. Germline-derived CDR1 and CDR2 are SGHTA and FQGNSA. This CDR3 has 14 residues. CDR3 loop: CASSLQVAKETQYF. DNA for the CDR3: TGTGCCAGCAGCTTACAGGTTGCGAAAGAGACCCAGTACTTC.

V usage is TRBV4-3 and J usage is TRBJ1-4, with D maybe TRBD1 (6 bases). Germline V lookup: CDR1 LGHNA, CDR2 YSLEER. The CDR3 consists of 16 residues. The V gene lost 1 base and the J gene lost 7 bases, with 16 bases spanning the gap. The CDR3 DNA reads as TGCGCCAGCAGCCAAGGAAGGGGGTGGTCGGTTGAAAAACTGTTTTTT. Its translation: CASSQGRGWSVEKLFF.

The chain is built from TRBV7-2 and TRBJ1-1, with D possibly being TRBD1 (5 bases). This CDR3 has 15 residues. The V and J ends lost 5 bases and 0 bases respectively, with 13 bases between them. CDR1 is SGHTA, CDR2 FQGNSA, per germline. The CDR3 loop reads CASSPRRQLNTEAFF. Written as DNA, the CDR3 is TGTGCCAGCAGCCCCAGAAGACAGTTGAACACTGAAGCTTTCTTT.

This chain uses TRBV28 with TRBJ1-4; 9 bases line up with TRBD1. V lost 5 bases, J lost 8 bases, and 15 bases stayed unmatched. CDR3 length: 17 residues. CDR1 and CDR2 from the germline V gene are MDHEN and SYDVKM. CDR3 nucleotides: TGTGCCAGCAGTCAGGACAGGGGATGGGGTTTTAGGGAAAAACTGTTTTTT. Encoded protein: CASSQDRGWGFREKLFF.

The chain couples TRBV11-2 to TRBJ1-6; possibly TRBD1 for D (5 bases). The CDR3 loop spans 15 amino acids. V lost 5 bases to trimming and J lost 7 bases, with 15 bases between them. The germline gives CDR1 SGHAT, CDR2 FQNNGV. CDR3 amino acids: CASSHRDGRNSPLHF. The CDR3 DNA reads as TGTGCCAGCAGCCACCGGGACGGGAGAAATTCACCCCTCCACTTT.

For this clone: The same CDR3 also results from other DNA sequences found in this sample. CDR3 sequence (DNA): TGTGCCAGCAGCAGGGGAAGAGGCTACACCTTC. As protein: CASSRGRGYTF. The rearrangement uses TRBV3-1 (or the pseudogene TRBV3-2) and TRBJ1-2; D may be TRBD1 (5 bases). With 5 bases removed from V and 8 bases from J, the gap between germline ends came to 9 bases. The CDR3 is made up of 11 amino acids. CDR1 and CDR2 from the germline V gene are LGHDT and YNNKEL (reference sequence).

This chain connects TRBV27 to TRBJ1-4; 10 bases map to TRBD1. The CDR3 loop spans 14 amino acids. CDR1 and CDR2 (germline): MNHEY, SMNVEV (reference sequence). The J segment lost 6 bases and the V segment lost 8 bases, leaving 6 bases of the junction unmatched. The CDR3 spells CASGPGTGDEKLFF. CDR3 DNA sequence: TGTGCCAGCGGCCCCGGGACAGGGGATGAAAAACTGTTTTTT.

The chain combines TRBV3-1 (or the pseudogene TRBV3-2) with TRBJ1-4; no clear D gene. The CDR3 extends over 14 amino acids. Trimming removed 0 bases from V and 8 bases from J, with 10 bases in between. From germline, CDR1 is LGHDT and CDR2 YNNKEL (reference sequence). CDR3 protein: CASSQDRVREKLFF. CDR3 coding DNA: TGTGCCAGCAGCCAAGACCGGGTTAGGGAAAAACTGTTTTTT.

The chain carries TRBV27 and TRBJ2-3; a possible D gene is TRBD2 (7 bases). CDR3 size: 15 residues. V lost 3 bases and J lost 6, with 16 bases in between. The germline gives CDR1 MNHEY, CDR2 SMNVEV (reference sequence). The CDR3, as DNA: TGTGCCAGCAGTTTGAGGGGGAGGGCCCGGGATACGCAGTATTTT. This translates into CASSLRGRARDTQYF.

The chain is built from TRBV7-2 and TRBJ2-1, with 9 bases fitting TRBD2. The CDR3 covers 15 residues. The V gene end was trimmed by 3 bases and the J gene end by 4 bases; junction bases not matched to a gene: 4. Germline V gene lookup returns CDR1 SGHTA and CDR2 FQGNSA. The CDR3: CASSFVSGSYNEQFF. DNA of the CDR3: TGTGCCAGCAGCTTCGTTAGCGGGAGTTACAATGAGCAGTTCTTC.

This clone was seen more than once but under ten times. The chain joins TRBV4-1 to TRBJ2-1; D not resolved. The CDR3 consists of 11 residues. Germline loops: CDR1 MGHRA, CDR2 YSYEKL. The V end lost 5 bases, the J end lost 3 bases, and 2 bases lay between the germline ends. CDR3 sequence reads: CASSYYNEQFF. Written as DNA, the CDR3 is TGCGCCAGCAGCTACTACAATGAGCAGTTCTTC.

This chain links TRBV27 with TRBJ1-2, with 7 bases aligning to TRBD1. The germline gives CDR1 MNHEY, CDR2 SMNVEV (reference sequence). The CDR3 consists of 16 residues. Unmatched junction bases numbered 4, after V lost 0 bases and J lost 0 bases. This CDR3 reads CASSLSRQGTNYGYTF. The DNA of the CDR3 is TGTGCCAGCAGTTTATCCCGACAGGGAACTAACTATGGCTACACCTTC.